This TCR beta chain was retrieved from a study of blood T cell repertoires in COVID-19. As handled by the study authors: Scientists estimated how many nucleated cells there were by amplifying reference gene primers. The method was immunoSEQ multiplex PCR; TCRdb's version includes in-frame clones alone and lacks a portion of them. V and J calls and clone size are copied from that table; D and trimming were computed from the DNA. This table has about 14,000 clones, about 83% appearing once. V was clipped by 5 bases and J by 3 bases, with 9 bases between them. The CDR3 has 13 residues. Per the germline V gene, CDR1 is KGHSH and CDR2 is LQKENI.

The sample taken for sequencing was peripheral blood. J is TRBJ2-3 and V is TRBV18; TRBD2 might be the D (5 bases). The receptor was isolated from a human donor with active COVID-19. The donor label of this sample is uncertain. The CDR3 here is CASSSTTTDTQYF. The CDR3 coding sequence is TGTGCCAGCTCATCGACTACTACAGATACGCAGTATTTT.